The rows below give T cell receptor beta chains drawn from one sample of a study of blood T cell repertoires in COVID-19. Data came from immunoSEQ multiplex PCR; TCRdb stores just in-frame clones and leaves some out. Of just over 650,000 clones detected, 80% to 90% appear once; the ten largest clones hold roughly 0.25%. What was sequenced was peripheral blood. The receptor set was obtained from a woman aged 18-29 years with acute or convalescent COVID-19. Both conserved end residues are part of each CDR3. Rows may omit the clone size; those that give it use once, few, many or a size class.

size: NA
V: TRBV6-5
J: TRBJ1-6
CDR3: CASSLQGASNSPLHF

size: NA
V: TRBV23-1
J: TRBJ2-5
CDR3: CASWWDTERTQYF

size: NA
V: TRBV24-1
J: TRBJ1-1
CDR3: CATSDSGQGGTEAFF

size: NA
V: TRBV4-3
J: TRBJ2-7
CDR3: CASSLSTGPYEQYF

size: NA
V: TRBV5-4
J: TRBJ1-2
CDR3: CASSPPRQERGLDYGYTF

size: NA
V: TRBV10-2
J: TRBJ2-7
CDR3: CASRNQGGIGGSYEQYF

size: NA
V: TRBV4-1
J: TRBJ1-5
CDR3: CASSQGPGQKSNQPQHF

size: NA
V: TRBV7-9
J: TRBJ1-2
CDR3: CASSLDRGVGYTF

size: NA
V: TRBV24-1
J: TRBJ1-5
CDR3: CATSEGGGGQPQHF

size: NA
V: TRBV1
J: TRBJ2-5
CDR3: CTSSPHSPLRDRVCETQYF

size: once
V: TRBV25-1
J: TRBJ2-7
CDR3: CASSARQGSYEQYF

size: NA
V: TRBV14
J: TRBJ1-2
CDR3: CASSHAEGQIYGYTF

size: NA
V: TRBV3-1/TRBV3-2
J: TRBJ1-6
CDR3: CASSRLPRVVKGSNSPLHF

size: once
V: TRBV27
J: TRBJ2-1
CDR3: CASTPTHTGLNEQFF

size: NA
V: TRBV11-2
J: TRBJ2-3
CDR3: CASSNGRGGADTQYF

size: NA
V: TRBV3-1/TRBV3-2
J: TRBJ1-1
CDR3: CASSQQGLALNTEAFF

size: NA
V: TRBV14
J: TRBJ1-1
CDR3: CASSQDITGTEAFF

size: NA
V: TRBV4-1
J: TRBJ1-5
CDR3: CASSRETGVQSYQPQHF

size: few
V: TRBV28
J: TRBJ2-7
CDR3: CASRSHYEQYF

size: once
V: TRBV7-2
J: TRBJ1-2
CDR3: CASSLRGFTDGYTF

size: NA
V: TRBV5-1
J: TRBJ1-1
CDR3: CASSPDRVQSTEAFF

size: NA
V: TRBV7-2
J: TRBJ2-1
CDR3: CASSLVRPSGGYNEQFF

size: NA
V: TRBV5-1
J: TRBJ2-5
CDR3: CASSSPSGGVVETQYF

size: NA
V: TRBV5-5
J: TRBJ1-4
CDR3: CASSLGGGERTNEKLFF

size: once
V: TRBV27
J: TRBJ2-5
CDR3: CASSWSSGGGETQYF

size: NA
V: TRBV24-1
J: TRBJ2-2
CDR3: CATSGDRDTGELFF

size: NA
V: TRBV6-5
J: TRBJ2-1
CDR3: CASSRTGKDEQFF

size: NA
V: TRBV27
J: TRBJ1-2
CDR3: CASSPGTGGNYGYTF

size: NA
V: TRBV7-3
J: TRBJ1-2
CDR3: CASPTEANTGNYGYTF

size: NA
V: TRBV18
J: TRBJ2-3
CDR3: CASAWGGTDTQYF

size: NA
V: TRBV6-5
J: TRBJ2-7
CDR3: CASRVVSYEQYF

size: NA
V: TRBV7-2
J: TRBJ2-3
CDR3: CASNLVQGRVDTQYF

size: NA
V: TRBV19
J: TRBJ2-3
CDR3: CASRRQGESTDTQYF

size: NA
V: TRBV30
J: TRBJ1-5
CDR3: CAWSRGGRQTNQPQHF

size: once
V: TRBV12-3/TRBV12-4
J: TRBJ1-3
CDR3: CASRQSSGNTIYF

size: NA
V: TRBV12-3/TRBV12-4
J: TRBJ1-1
CDR3: CASTPSGVEAFF

size: NA
V: TRBV27
J: TRBJ1-1
CDR3: CASSSLGGNTEAFF

size: NA
V: TRBV19
J: TRBJ1-3
CDR3: CASSSWDTRGSGNTIYF

size: once
V: TRBV9
J: TRBJ1-2
CDR3: CASSVGGQGNYGYTF

size: NA
V: TRBV7-2
J: TRBJ2-7
CDR3: CASSLGAGTGDTYEQYF

size: NA
V: TRBV12-5
J: TRBJ1-2
CDR3: CASGPLRARYGYTF

size: once
V: TRBV5-1
J: TRBJ1-2
CDR3: CASSPDRPSEGYTF

size: NA
V: TRBV6-2/TRBV6-3
J: TRBJ1-5
CDR3: CASSWSGWNQPQHF

size: NA
V: TRBV7-8
J: TRBJ1-1
CDR3: CASSPYTGTVGIGTEAFF

size: NA
V: TRBV3-1/TRBV3-2
J: TRBJ2-7
CDR3: CASSQGTEQYF

size: NA
V: TRBV3-1/TRBV3-2
J: TRBJ2-3
CDR3: CASSKSGGYTDTQYF

size: NA
V: TRBV12-5
J: TRBJ1-2
CDR3: CASGTRDNYGYTF

size: NA
V: TRBV4-1
J: TRBJ1-2
CDR3: CASRGGAGYGYTF

size: NA
V: TRBV5-4
J: TRBJ2-2
CDR3: CASSLLAGGRTGELFF

size: NA
V: TRBV29-1
J: TRBJ1-1
CDR3: CSVAGGLGTEAFF

size: NA
V: TRBV7-2
J: TRBJ2-7
CDR3: CASSPGPYEQYF

size: NA
V: TRBV4-3
J: TRBJ2-6
CDR3: CASSQDRGGTGANVLTF

size: NA
V: TRBV27
J: TRBJ1-1
CDR3: CASSEPGVGTEAFF